Listed here is a single TCR beta chain. Libraries of TCR beta came from iRepertoire HTBI primers plus Arm-PCR of CDR3 regions. TCRdb fed the multiplex PCR reads into MiXCR, producing one record per CDR3 protein. The profile shows about 560,000 distinct CDR3 sequences, more than 15% of them singletons. The time point: newly diagnosed GD, antithyroid drugs for less than 3 months. After RNA was extracted from PBMCs, the TCR library was made from it. The CDR3 has 16 amino acids. The germline gives CDR1 SGHKS, CDR2 YYEKEE (reference sequence). Losses at the gene ends were 1 base for V and 1 base for J; bases not matched to a gene: 6. The sample is drawn from a study of regulatory T cells in long-lasting Graves disease. The data were also submitted as part of a second study, on T cells in Graves' hyperthyroidism and ophthalmopathy. This second report adds: It was considered stable Graves' hyperthyroidism when ophthalmopathy did not progress within 18 months. Stable hyperthyroidism and ophthalmopathy were separated using 13 V-J signatures.

The TCR was taken from a young man with Graves disease. Sequencing was performed on peripheral blood mononuclear cells (PBMCs), taken at new diagnosis, from a patient treated with antithyroid drugs. V usage is TRBV5-5 and J usage is TRBJ2-5; 8 nucleotides match TRBD1. The CDR3 bases are TGTGCCAGCAGCTTGTTGTCGACAGGGGCCCAAGAGACCCAGTACTTC. Amino acid sequence: CASSLLSTGAQETQYF. Supplemented by reference TRBV5-5 and TRBJ2-5, the full variable domain reads DAGVTQSPTHLIKTRGQQVTLRCSPISGHKSVSWYQQVLGQGPQFIFQYYEKEERGRGNFPDRFSARQFPNYSSELNVNALLLGDSALYLCASSLLSTGAQETQYFGPGTRLLVL.